The entry below gives a single T cell receptor beta chain sequence along with its context. Authors' analysis steps: Scientists estimated how many nucleated cells there were by amplifying reference gene primers. The table came from immunoSEQ multiplex PCR; TCRdb's copy has only in-frame clones and leaves some out. That table supplies the V and J calls and clone size; D and trimming were determined from the DNA. The sample consists of about 200,000 clones, about nine tenths of them appearing once. The sample originates from a study of blood T cell repertoires in COVID-19. The overall study: Researchers got acute and convalescent COVID-19 samples from the United States, Italy and Spain. The cDNA or gDNA used as material had been derived from T cells, B-cell-depleted T cells, or PBMCs.

The sequence was collected from a woman aged 45-60 years with acute or convalescent COVID-19. Sequenced sample: peripheral blood.

CDR3 nucleotides: TGTGCCAGCTCCCCGCTATCTCTAGCGGGAGTCTCCTCTGGGGCCAACGTCCTGACTTTC. Its protein product is CASSPLSLAGVSSGANVLTF. The chain uses TRBV18 and TRBJ2-6, with 10 nucleotides matching TRBD2. Germline V lookup: CDR1 KGHSH, CDR2 LQKENI. The V segment lost 6 bases and the J segment 0 bases; nucleotides outside the gene matches: 14. CDR3 length: 20 residues.